This entry is about one TCR beta chain. Authors' analysis steps: Researchers report that nucleated cell counts were estimated from reference gene primer amplification. The data were produced by immunoSEQ multiplex PCR, yet TCRdb's version contains in-frame clones alone and is incomplete. Clonal size and the V and J genes are those of that table, whereas D and trimming came from the DNA. Of approximately 140,000 clones in the sample, approximately 90% are singletons; the top ten hold roughly 30%. Per the germline V gene, CDR1 is SGHDN and CDR2 is FVKESK. This CDR3 spans 14 amino acids. V was cut by 4 bases and J by 8 bases, with 17 bases left in between. The sample originates from a study of blood T cell repertoires in COVID-19.

What was sequenced was peripheral blood. The chain has TRBV14 and TRBJ1-1; possibly TRBD1 for D (6 bases). The TCR was taken from a human donor in a cohort sampled during active COVID-19. This CDR3 is CASSPQGFRGEAFF. In nucleotides, the CDR3 is TGTGCCAGCAGCCCACAGGGATTCCGTGGAGAAGCTTTCTTT.